This note documents a single TCR beta chain sequence. The entry originates in a study of blood T cell repertoires in COVID-19. As for the study in general: COVID-19 samples, acute and convalescent, were from the United States, Italy and Spain.

Under the authors' procedure: Counts of nucleated cells, estimated from reference gene primer amplification, were obtained. Sequenced by immunoSEQ multiplex PCR; TCRdb stores in-frame clones only, minus some. Clonal size and the V and J genes are those of that table, whereas D and trimming came from the DNA. Seen here are some 120,000 clones, 80% to 90% observed once, and the top ten hold about 1%. Looked up from germline, CDR1 is WSHSY and CDR2 is SAAADI. V was pared by 8 bases and J by 3 bases, with 5 bases between. CDR3 size: 10 residues. This receptor was obtained from a woman aged 45-65 years with active or convalescent COVID-19. This chain links TRBV10-2 with TRBJ2-7, with a possible D match to TRBD1 (5 bases). The sequenced sample was peripheral blood. The CDR3 sequence: CASDSYEQYF. The CDR3 DNA is TGCGCCAGCGACAGCTACGAGCAGTACTTC.